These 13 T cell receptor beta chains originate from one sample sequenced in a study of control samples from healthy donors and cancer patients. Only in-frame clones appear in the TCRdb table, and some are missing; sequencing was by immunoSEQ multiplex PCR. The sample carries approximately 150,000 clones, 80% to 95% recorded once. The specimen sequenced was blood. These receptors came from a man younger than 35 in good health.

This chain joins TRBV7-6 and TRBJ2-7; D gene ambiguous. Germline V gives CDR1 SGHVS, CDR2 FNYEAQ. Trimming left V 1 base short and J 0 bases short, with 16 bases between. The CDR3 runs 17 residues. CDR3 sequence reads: CASSLEPSRAPSYEQYF. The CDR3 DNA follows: TGTGCCAGCAGCTTAGAACCAAGCCGAGCCCCCTCCTACGAGCAGTACTTC.

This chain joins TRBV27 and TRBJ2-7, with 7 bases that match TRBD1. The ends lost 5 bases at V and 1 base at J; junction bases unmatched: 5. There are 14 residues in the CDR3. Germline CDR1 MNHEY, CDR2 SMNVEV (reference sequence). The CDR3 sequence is CASSPRQGSYEQYF. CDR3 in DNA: TGTGCCAGCAGTCCGCGACAGGGTTCCTACGAGCAGTACTTC.

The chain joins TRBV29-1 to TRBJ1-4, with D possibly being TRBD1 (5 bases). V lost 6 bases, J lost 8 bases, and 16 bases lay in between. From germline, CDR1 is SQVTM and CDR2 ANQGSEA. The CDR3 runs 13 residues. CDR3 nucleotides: TGCAGCGTCGCTGGAGCGCGGGGGGAAAAACTGTTTTTT. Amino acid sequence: CSVAGARGEKLFF.

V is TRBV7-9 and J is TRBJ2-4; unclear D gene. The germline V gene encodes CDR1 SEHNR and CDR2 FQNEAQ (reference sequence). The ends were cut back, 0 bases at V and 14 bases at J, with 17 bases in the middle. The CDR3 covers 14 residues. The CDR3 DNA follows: TGTGCCAGCAGCTTAGCGGGATTCGGTTCTACGGAGTACTTC. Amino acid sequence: CASSLAGFGSTEYF.

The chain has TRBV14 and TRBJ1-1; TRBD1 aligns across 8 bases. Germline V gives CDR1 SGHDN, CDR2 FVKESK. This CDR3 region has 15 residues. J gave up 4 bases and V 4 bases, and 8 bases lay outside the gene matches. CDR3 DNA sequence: TGTGCCAGCAGCCCCTGGGACAGGATAATCACTGAAGCTTTCTTT. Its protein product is CASSPWDRIITEAFF.

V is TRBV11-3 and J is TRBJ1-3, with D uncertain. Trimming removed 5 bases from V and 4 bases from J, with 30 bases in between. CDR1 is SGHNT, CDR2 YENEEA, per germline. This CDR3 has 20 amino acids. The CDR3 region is CASSHPDHLKTIAGGNTIYF. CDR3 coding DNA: TGTGCCAGCAGCCATCCCGACCATCTGAAGACCATTGCCGGGGGAAACACCATATATTTT.

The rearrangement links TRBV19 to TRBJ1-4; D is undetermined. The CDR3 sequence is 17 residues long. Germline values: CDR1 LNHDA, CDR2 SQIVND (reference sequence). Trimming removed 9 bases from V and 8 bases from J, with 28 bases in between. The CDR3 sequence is CARSHYSTLSNGEKLFF. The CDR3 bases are TGTGCCAGAAGCCATTACAGCACCCTTTCTAATGGGGAAAAACTGTTTTTT. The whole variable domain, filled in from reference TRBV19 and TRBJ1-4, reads DGGITQSPKYLFRKEGQNVTLSCEQNLNHDAMYWYRQDPGQGLRLIYYSQIVNDFQKGDIAEGYSVSREKKESFPLTVTSAQKNPTAFYLCARSHYSTLSNGEKLFFGSGTQLSVL.

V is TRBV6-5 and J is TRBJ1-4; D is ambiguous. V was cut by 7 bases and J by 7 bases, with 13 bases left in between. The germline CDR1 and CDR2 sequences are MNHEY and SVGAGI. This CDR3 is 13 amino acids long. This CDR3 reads CASNKGWGEKLFF. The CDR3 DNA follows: TGTGCCAGCAACAAGGGATGGGGTGAAAAACTGTTTTTT.

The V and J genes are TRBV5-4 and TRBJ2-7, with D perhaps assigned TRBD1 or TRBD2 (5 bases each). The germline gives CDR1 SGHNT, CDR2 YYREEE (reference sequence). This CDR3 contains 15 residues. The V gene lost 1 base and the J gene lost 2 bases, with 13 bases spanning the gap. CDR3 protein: CASSLPGTPAYEQYF. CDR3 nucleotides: TGTGCCAGCAGCTTGCCCGGGACCCCGGCCTACGAGCAGTACTTC.

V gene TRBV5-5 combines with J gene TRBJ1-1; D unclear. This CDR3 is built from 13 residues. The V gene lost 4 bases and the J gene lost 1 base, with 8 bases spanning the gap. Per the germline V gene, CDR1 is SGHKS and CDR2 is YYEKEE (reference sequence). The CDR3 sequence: CASSRGPNTEAFF. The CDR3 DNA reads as TGTGCCAGCAGCCGGGGTCCGAACACTGAAGCTTTCTTT.

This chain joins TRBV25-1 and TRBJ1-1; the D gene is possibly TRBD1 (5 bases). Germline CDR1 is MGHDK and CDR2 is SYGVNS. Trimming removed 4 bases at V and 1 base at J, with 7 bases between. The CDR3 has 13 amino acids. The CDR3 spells CASSAGTNTEAFF. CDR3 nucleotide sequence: TGTGCCAGCAGTGCAGGGACGAACACTGAAGCTTTCTTT.

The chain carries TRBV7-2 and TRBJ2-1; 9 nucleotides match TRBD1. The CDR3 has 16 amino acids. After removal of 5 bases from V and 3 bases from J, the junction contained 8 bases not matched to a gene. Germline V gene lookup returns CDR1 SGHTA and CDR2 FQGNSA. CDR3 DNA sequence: TGTGCCAGCAGCCAACTGGGACAGGGAATCTACAATGAGCAGTTCTTC. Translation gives CASSQLGQGIYNEQFF.

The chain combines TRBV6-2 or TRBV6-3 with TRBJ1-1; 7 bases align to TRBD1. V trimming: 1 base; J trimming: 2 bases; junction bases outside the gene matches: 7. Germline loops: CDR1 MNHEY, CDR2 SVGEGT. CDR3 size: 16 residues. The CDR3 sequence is CASSYYHRDRNTEAFF. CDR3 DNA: TGTGCCAGCAGTTACTACCACCGGGACAGAAACACTGAAGCTTTCTTT.